A single sample gave rise to the 30 T cell receptor beta chains below, sequenced in a study of blood T cells in healthy people across ages. Using a J-beta primer mix together with a sample-barcoded 5' primer, a second PCR was run for roughly 6 to 12 cycles. MiXCR, applied by TCRdb to the 5' RACE reads, yields one record per CDR3 protein. In the table there are 800,000 to 900,000 distinct CDR3 sequences, around 68% of which are singletons. The sequenced material came from blood. All receptors come from a man between 25 and 39 years old in good health.

This chain joins TRBV5-1 and TRBJ2-1; D remains unclear. In germline, CDR1 is SGHRS, CDR2 YFSETQ. The CDR3 runs 16 residues. V lost 0 bases and J lost 4, with 14 bases in between. The CDR3 spells CASSLGGQVFYNEQFF. CDR3 coding DNA: TGCGCCAGCAGCTTGGGAGGCCAAGTCTTTTACAATGAGCAGTTCTTC.

The genes are TRBV20-1 and TRBJ2-3; D gene ambiguous. CDR3 length: 13 residues. V was pared by 0 bases and J by 3 bases, with 7 bases between. Germline V gene data show CDR1 as DFQATT and CDR2 as SNEGSKA (reference sequence). The CDR3 is CSARDQPTDTQYF. DNA for the CDR3: TGCAGTGCTAGAGACCAACCGACAGATACGCAGTATTTT.

The V gene is TRBV6-6, the J gene TRBJ1-1; D not certain. Per the germline V gene, CDR1 is MNHNY and CDR2 is SVGAGI (reference sequence). Deletions cut 6 bases from V and 0 bases from J, with 8 bases between. The CDR3 has 13 residues. The CDR3 sequence is CASRASLNTEAFF. CDR3 nucleotide sequence: TGTGCCAGCAGGGCGTCGCTGAACACTGAAGCTTTCTTT.

V and J are TRBV6-2 or TRBV6-3 and TRBJ1-1; D ambiguous. The CDR3 runs to 13 residues. V was trimmed by 2 bases and J by 1 base, leaving 5 bases between them. Germline V gene data show CDR1 as MNHEY and CDR2 as SVGEGT. CDR3 amino acids: CASSYPRNTEAFF. In DNA form, the CDR3 reads TGTGCCAGCAGTTACCCCCGGAACACTGAAGCTTTCTTT.

The chain employs TRBV4-3 and TRBJ2-7, with D perhaps being TRBD1 or TRBD2 (5 bases each). The CDR3 totals 14 residues. Germline V gene lookup returns CDR1 LGHNA and CDR2 YSLEER. V lost 1 base, J lost 5 bases, and 12 bases lay in between. The CDR3 region is CASSQGGWGNEQYF. CDR3 nucleotide sequence: TGCGCCAGCAGCCAAGGGGGGTGGGGAAACGAGCAGTACTTC.

This rearrangement joins TRBV20-1 to TRBJ2-7, with D perhaps being TRBD1 or TRBD2 (5 bases each). Germline V lookup: CDR1 DFQATT, CDR2 SNEGSKA (reference sequence). Trimming left V 3 bases short and J 5 bases short, with 17 bases between. CDR3 length: 14 amino acids. CDR3 DNA: TGCAGTGCTAGGCTCGAAGGGGCCGGGAACGAGCAGTACTTC. It encodes CSARLEGAGNEQYF.

On this clonotype: This may be a read error: a much more frequent sequence differs by one nucleotide. The V and J genes are TRBV25-1 and TRBJ1-1; TRBD1 might be the D (5 bases). CDR3 size: 15 residues. Germline lookup yields CDR1 MGHDK and CDR2 SYGVNS. Trimming pared 6 bases from V and 4 bases from J, leaving 18 bases between. As DNA, the CDR3 is TGTGCCAGCAGAGGAGGCACAGGATTTAGCACTGAAGCTTTCTTT. It codes for CASRGGTGFSTEAFF.

This clonotype has only one observation. The chain has TRBV4-2 and TRBJ1-2, with TRBD1 matching over 7 bases. V was pared by 0 bases and J by 4 bases, with 2 bases of the junction left unmatched. The CDR3 loop spans 14 amino acids. Germline V lookup: CDR1 LGHNA, CDR2 YNFKEQ. CDR3 residues: CASSQDWDSYGYTF. DNA of the CDR3: TGTGCCAGCAGCCAAGATTGGGACAGCTATGGCTACACCTTC.

The chain uses TRBV6-4 and TRBJ2-2; D unresolved. Germline CDR1 and CDR2: MRHNA and SNTAGT. V was pared by 2 bases and J by 0 bases, with 7 bases between. This CDR3 comprises 15 residues. DNA of the CDR3: TGTGCCAGCAGTGACAGCGCTACGAACACCGGGGAGCTGTTTTTT. Translation gives CASSDSATNTGELFF.

The CDR3: CASSLGTGEGSPLHF. Here the CDR3 DNA reads TGTGCCAGCAGCTTGGGGACAGGGGAGGGTTCACCCCTCCACTTT. The chain is built from TRBV5-5 and TRBJ1-6, with 9 bases lining up with TRBD1. Germline V gene data show CDR1 as SGHKS and CDR2 as YYEKEE (reference sequence). CDR3 length equals 15 residues. Unmatched junction bases numbered 4, after V lost 0 bases and J lost 9 bases.

V gene TRBV4-2 combines with J gene TRBJ2-5; 10 positions match TRBD1. Gene TRBJ2-7 matches the end of the DNA better, so the J call may be wrong. CDR1 LGHNA and CDR2 YNFKEQ come from the germline V gene. The CDR3 has 15 amino acids. Written as DNA, the CDR3 is TGTGCCAGCAGCCAAGAAGGGACAGGGGAGCCCGAGCAGTACTTC. This translates into CASSQEGTGEPEQYF.

The rearrangement uses TRBV3-1 and TRBJ1-2; TRBD1 aligns across 8 bases. Losses at the gene ends were 1 base for V and 8 bases for J; bases not matched to a gene: 3. The CDR3 is made up of 13 amino acids. Germline loops: CDR1 LGHDT, CDR2 YNNKEL (reference sequence). CDR3 amino acids: CASSQGQGRGYTF. In nucleotides, the CDR3 is TGTGCCAGCAGCCAAGGACAGGGGAGAGGCTACACCTTC.

The chain has TRBV5-1 and TRBJ2-2; 8 nucleotides match TRBD2. The CDR3 consists of 16 residues. Germline V lookup: CDR1 SGHRS, CDR2 YFSETQ. V lost 2 bases to trimming and J lost 2 bases; unmatched junction nucleotides: 5. CDR3 loop: CASSFGLAGNTGELFF. DNA of the CDR3: TGCGCCAGCAGCTTCGGTCTAGCGGGTAACACCGGGGAGCTGTTTTTT.

The V gene is TRBV7-2, the J gene TRBJ2-7; D perhaps matches TRBD2 (5 bases). The CDR3 has 14 amino acids. CDR1 is SGHTA, CDR2 FQGNSA, per germline. V was cut by 3 bases and J by 9 bases, with 18 bases left in between. Here the CDR3 reads CASSFSGPGKGQYF. In nucleotides, the CDR3 is TGTGCCAGCAGCTTTTCGGGCCCGGGAAAAGGGCAGTACTTC. Filled out from reference TRBV7-2 and TRBJ2-7, the complete variable domain reads GAGVSQSPSNKVTEKGKDVELRCDPISGHTALYWYRQSLGQGLEFLIYFQGNSAPDKSGLPSDRFSAERTGGSVSTLTIQRTQQEDSAVYLCASSFSGPGKGQYFGPGTRLTVT.

The chain carries TRBV7-2 and TRBJ2-5; TRBD1 or TRBD2 may be the D gene (6 bases each). The germline CDR1 and CDR2 sequences are SGHTA and FQGNSA. The CDR3 runs 15 residues. V was shortened by 5 bases and J by 4 bases, with 17 bases between the two germline ends. The CDR3, as DNA: TGTGCCAGCAGCACGAGAGGAGGGGGGCGAGAGACCCAGTACTTC. Protein sequence: CASSTRGGGRETQYF. The variable domain in full, with the rest retrieved from reference TRBV7-2 and TRBJ2-5, is GAGVSQSPSNKVTEKGKDVELRCDPISGHTALYWYRQSLGQGLEFLIYFQGNSAPDKSGLPSDRFSAERTGGSVSTLTIQRTQQEDSAVYLCASSTRGGGRETQYFGPGTRLLVL.

This chain connects TRBV20-1 to TRBJ2-5; no reliable D call. The CDR3 has 12 residues. Germline lookup yields CDR1 DFQATT and CDR2 SNEGSKA (reference sequence). V gave up 0 bases and J gave up 5 bases, with 7 bases separating them. The CDR3 region is CSARDMGETQYF. CDR3 nucleotides: TGCAGTGCTAGAGATATGGGTGAGACCCAGTACTTC.

This sequence joins TRBV9 and TRBJ2-7; D ambiguous. The germline gives CDR1 SGDLS, CDR2 YYNGEE. The CDR3 is 14 amino acids. V was pared by 7 bases and J by 5 bases, with 19 bases between. The DNA of the CDR3 is TGTGCCAGCTCCCGAGATAGTCCCTGGGACGAGCAGTACTTC. This translates into CASSRDSPWDEQYF.

This clonotype was recorded once. The chain couples TRBV6-6 to TRBJ2-4; tentative D call: TRBD2 (5 bases). The end of the DNA aligns better with TRBJ2-7, so the J call may be wrong. Per the germline V gene, CDR1 is MNHNY and CDR2 is SVGAGI (reference sequence). The CDR3 contains 13 residues. The DNA for the CDR3 is TGTGCCAGCAGTTCGTTGGGAGAAGGCGAGCAGTACTTC. Residues: CASSSLGEGEQYF.

This clonotype has just a few counts. The chain recombines TRBV4-3 with TRBJ1-6; 7 bases line up with TRBD1. The J segment lost 7 bases and the V segment lost 0 bases, leaving 9 bases of the junction unmatched. The CDR3 is 17 residues long. In germline, CDR1 is LGHNA, CDR2 YSLEER. In DNA, the CDR3 is TGCGCCAGCAGCCAAGATGGGCCTAGACAGGGAAATTCACCCCTCCACTTT. It translates to CASSQDGPRQGNSPLHF.

V and J are TRBV28 and TRBJ2-1, with TRBD1 identical over 8 bases. The germline CDR1 and CDR2 sequences are MDHEN and SYDVKM. The V gene end was trimmed by 4 bases and the J gene end by 5 bases; junction bases not matched to a gene: 7. CDR3 size: 15 residues. The CDR3 DNA reads as TGTGCCAGCAGTTCCCGACAGGGGAAGGACAATGAGCAGTTCTTC. This sequence encodes CASSSRQGKDNEQFF.

This clonotype was found once. A far larger clone is one nucleotide away, so this likely arose from a read error. This rearrangement joins TRBV28 to TRBJ2-7, with a tentative D call TRBD1 (5 bases). The germline gives CDR1 MDHEN, CDR2 SYDVKM. The CDR3 loop spans 12 amino acids. Trimming cost V 6 bases and J 3 bases, with 9 bases left between them. CDR3 region: CASRLGVYEQYF. CDR3 DNA: TGTGCCAGCAGATTAGGGGTCTACGAGCAGTACTTC. Using reference TRBV28 and TRBJ2-7 for the parts outside the CDR3, the full variable domain is DVKVTQSSRYLVKRTGEKVFLECVQDMDHENMFWYRQDPGLGLRLIYFSYDVKMKEKGDIPEGYSVSREKKERFSLILESASTNQTSMYLCASRLGVYEQYFGPGTRLTVT.

Ten or more counts support this clonotype. The chain has TRBV29-1 and TRBJ2-3, with 8 bases that match TRBD1. This CDR3 is built from 16 residues. Germline values: CDR1 SQVTM, CDR2 ANQGSEA. V was pared by 2 bases and J by 4 bases, with 11 bases of the junction left unmatched. The CDR3 region is CSVESRETGVPDTQYF. The CDR3 DNA reads as TGCAGCGTTGAATCGAGGGAGACAGGGGTCCCAGATACGCAGTATTTT.

The V gene is TRBV7-9, the J gene TRBJ1-2, with D possibly matching TRBD1 (5 bases). CDR3 length: 13 residues. Germline V gene sequence: CDR1 SEHNR, CDR2 FQNEAQ (reference sequence). V was shortened by 5 bases and J by 7 bases, with 14 bases between the two germline ends. This CDR3 is CASSRGTDSGYTF. In DNA, the CDR3 is TGTGCCAGCAGCCGAGGGACGGATAGTGGCTACACCTTC.

The chain combines TRBV7-2 with TRBJ2-1; D might be TRBD1 or TRBD2, each matching 5 bases. Germline V gene lookup returns CDR1 SGHTA and CDR2 FQGNSA. V dropped 11 bases and J dropped 10 bases, with 12 bases sitting between them. The CDR3 is 10 amino acids. CDR3 region: CAEGSQEQFF. As DNA, the CDR3 is TGTGCCGAGGGGAGCCAAGAGCAGTTCTTC.

The chain is built from TRBV7-2 and TRBJ2-3; 13 positions agree with TRBD2. With 5 bases clipped from V and 2 bases from J, the junction kept 4 bases outside the gene matches. This CDR3 has 16 residues. Germline loops: CDR1 SGHTA, CDR2 FQGNSA. Here the CDR3 reads CASSRTSGGNTDTQYF. CDR3 nucleotides: TGTGCCAGCAGCCGGACTAGCGGGGGAAACACAGATACGCAGTATTTT.

This clonotype was detected only a few times. A read error may be the cause here, since a much bigger clone is one base away. The chain carries TRBV7-9 and TRBJ1-2, with a possible D match to TRBD1 (5 bases). V dropped 5 bases and J dropped 3 bases, with 7 bases sitting between them. The CDR3 runs 12 residues. Germline V CDR1 and CDR2: SEHNR, FQNEAQ (reference sequence). The CDR3 DNA follows: TGTGCCAGCAGCAAAGGGGACTATGGCTACACCTTC. It is translated as CASSKGDYGYTF.

The sample holds a few counts of this clonotype. The chain links TRBV5-1 to TRBJ2-3; D may be TRBD2 (6 bases). This CDR3 region has 14 residues. The germline V gene has CDR1 SGHRS and CDR2 YFSETQ. Trimming took off 3 bases at V and 6 bases at J, with 14 bases between the two ends. DNA of the CDR3: TGCGCCAGCAGCTGGAGCGGGTTACGGGATACGCAGTATTTT. This sequence encodes CASSWSGLRDTQYF.

CDR3 protein: CATPGDRVNEQFF. As DNA, the CDR3 is TGTGCCACCCCGGGGGACAGGGTCAATGAGCAGTTCTTC. The V and J genes are TRBV2 and TRBJ2-1; 9 bases match TRBD1. The CDR3 contains 13 residues. The J segment lost 6 bases and the V segment lost 10 bases, leaving 7 bases of the junction unmatched. Germline CDR1 reads SNHLY; CDR2 reads FYNNEI.

This clonotype was seen only a few times. This chain joins TRBV12-3 or TRBV12-4 and TRBJ2-5; 11 bases align to TRBD2. This CDR3 region has 15 residues. Trimming cost V 3 bases and J 5 bases; bases outside gene matches: 5. The CDR3 DNA follows: TGTGCCAGCAGTTTGTATAGCGGGGGGGCGGAGACCCAGTACTTC. Translated, it gives CASSLYSGGAETQYF.

This chain joins TRBV4-3 and TRBJ1-1; unclear D gene. This CDR3 is 13 amino acids long. Trimming took 0 bases from V and 8 from J, leaving 10 bases between them. The V gene's germline CDR1 is LGHNA and CDR2 YSLEER. For the CDR3, the DNA is TGCGCCAGCAGCCAAGATGGACGGCCCGAAGCTTTCTTT. Protein sequence: CASSQDGRPEAFF.